Given below is one T cell receptor beta chain in context. Its antigen is unknown. The data were taken from a study of T cell responses to AZD1222 COVID-19 vaccine. The study's findings and limits: Among the donors, most were white British and more were female, and clonal diversity was possibly underestimated.

Sequenced by immunoSEQ multiplex PCR; TCRdb stores in-frame clones only, minus some. The sample yields 95,000 to 150,000 clones, over 80% seen once. The source is an adult in good health. The specimen comprised peripheral blood, sampled on day 0 of AZD1222 vaccination.

The CDR3 DNA sequence: TGTGCCAGCAGCTTATTCAGGGTTGCTGAAGCTTTCTTT. Its translation is CASSLFRVAEAFF. The rearrangement links TRBV7-2 to TRBJ1-1; perhaps TRBD1 as D (5 bases). The germline gives CDR1 SGHTA, CDR2 FQGNSA. The germline V and J ends were trimmed by 2 bases and 6 bases, with 10 bases remaining between them. CDR3 size: 13 residues. Full variable domain (rest looked up from reference TRBV7-2 and TRBJ1-1): GAGVSQSPSNKVTEKGKDVELRCDPISGHTALYWYRQSLGQGLEFLIYFQGNSAPDKSGLPSDRFSAERTGGSVSTLTIQRTQQEDSAVYLCASSLFRVAEAFFGQGTRLTVV.